The present T cell receptor beta chain was sequenced within a study of blood T cell repertoires in COVID-19. Study-wide background: PBMCs, B-cell-depleted T cells, or T cells provided the cDNA or gDNA that made up the material.

Original handling: Estimates of nucleated cell counts were drawn from the amplification of reference gene primers. Only in-frame clones appear in the TCRdb table, and some are missing; sequencing was by immunoSEQ multiplex PCR. V and J calls and clone size are as listed in that table; D and trimming were resolved from the DNA. There are a few hundred thousand clones in the sample; approximately 90% occur only once, and roughly 1% lies in the top ten. Germline V lookup: CDR1 GTSNPN, CDR2 SVGIG (reference sequence). The CDR3 contains 12 residues. The V end was cut by 5 bases, the J end by 2 bases, with 8 bases between.

This TCR derives from a man aged 18 to 35 who had recovered from COVID-19. The sequencing input was PBMCs or T cells enriched from blood (not recorded which). This chain uses TRBV30 with TRBJ2-3; D is perhaps TRBD2 (6 bases). CDR3 amino acids: CAWAGFTDTQYF. The CDR3 coding sequence is TGTGCCTGGGCGGGGTTCACAGATACGCAGTATTTT.